Given below is one T cell receptor (beta chain) in context. Authors' analysis steps: Amplification of reference gene primers was used by the study to estimate nucleated cell counts. Sequencing was performed with immunoSEQ multiplex PCR; in TCRdb, only in-frame clones are kept and a portion is missing. Clone size and the V and J calls come from that table; the DNA yielded D and trimming. The sample has 180,000 or so clones; about 86% are singletons. The sample is drawn from a study of blood T cell repertoires in COVID-19. On the study more broadly: COVID-19 samples from acute and convalescent phases originated in the United States, Italy and Spain.

Trimming took 7 bases from V and 4 from J, leaving 10 bases between them. This CDR3 region has 13 residues. This sequence joins TRBV12-3 or TRBV12-4 and TRBJ2-2, with D possibly TRBD1 on 5 matching bases. Material for sequencing was peripheral blood. This TCR was sampled from a woman aged 30 to 39 with active or convalescent COVID-19. DNA of the CDR3: TGTGCCAGCATCCCGCAGGGCACCGGGGAGCTGTTTTTT. Translation gives CASIPQGTGELFF.